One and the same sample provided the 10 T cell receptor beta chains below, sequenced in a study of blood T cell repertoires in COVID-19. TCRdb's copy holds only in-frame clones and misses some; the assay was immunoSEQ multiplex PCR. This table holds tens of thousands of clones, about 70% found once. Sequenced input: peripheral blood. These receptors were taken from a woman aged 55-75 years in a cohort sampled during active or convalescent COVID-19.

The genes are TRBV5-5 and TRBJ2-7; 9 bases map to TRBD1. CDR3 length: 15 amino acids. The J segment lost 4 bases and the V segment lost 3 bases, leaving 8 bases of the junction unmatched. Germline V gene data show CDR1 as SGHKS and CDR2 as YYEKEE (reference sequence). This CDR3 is CASSSPGQGLYEQYF. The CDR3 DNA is TGTGCCAGCAGCTCGCCGGGACAGGGATTGTACGAGCAGTACTTC. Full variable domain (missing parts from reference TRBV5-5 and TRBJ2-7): DAGVTQSPTHLIKTRGQQVTLRCSPISGHKSVSWYQQVLGQGPQFIFQYYEKEERGRGNFPDRFSARQFPNYSSELNVNALLLGDSALYLCASSSPGQGLYEQYFGPGTRLTVT.

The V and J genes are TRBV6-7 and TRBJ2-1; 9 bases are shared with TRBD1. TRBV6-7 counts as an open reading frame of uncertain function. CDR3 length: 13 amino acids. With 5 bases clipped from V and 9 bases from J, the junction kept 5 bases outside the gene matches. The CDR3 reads CASSGQGSGEQFF. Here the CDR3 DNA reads TGTGCCAGCAGTGGACAGGGGTCGGGTGAGCAGTTCTTC.

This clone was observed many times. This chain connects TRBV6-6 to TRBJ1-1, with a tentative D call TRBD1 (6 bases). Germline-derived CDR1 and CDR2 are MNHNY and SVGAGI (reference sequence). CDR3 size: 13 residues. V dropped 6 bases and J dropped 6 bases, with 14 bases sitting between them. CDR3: CASSYDRLAEAFF. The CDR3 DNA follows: TGTGCCAGCAGCTATGACAGGCTGGCTGAAGCTTTCTTT.

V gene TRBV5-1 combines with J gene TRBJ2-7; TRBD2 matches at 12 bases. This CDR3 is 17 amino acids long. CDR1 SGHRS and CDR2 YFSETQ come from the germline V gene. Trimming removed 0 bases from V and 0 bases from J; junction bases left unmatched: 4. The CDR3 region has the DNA TGCGCCAGCAGCTTGGTGACTAGCGGGGGCGGCTCCTACGAGCAGTACTTC. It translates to CASSLVTSGGGSYEQYF. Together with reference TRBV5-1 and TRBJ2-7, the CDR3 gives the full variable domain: KAGVTQTPRYLIKTRGQQVTLSCSPISGHRSVSWYQQTPGQGLQFLFEYFSETQRNKGNFPGRFSGRQFSNSRSEMNVSTLELGDSALYLCASSLVTSGGGSYEQYFGPGTRLTVT.

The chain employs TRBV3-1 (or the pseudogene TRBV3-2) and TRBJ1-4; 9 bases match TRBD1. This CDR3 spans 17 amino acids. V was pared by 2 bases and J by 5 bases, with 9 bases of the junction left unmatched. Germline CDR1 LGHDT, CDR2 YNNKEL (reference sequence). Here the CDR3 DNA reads TGTGCCAGCAGCCAACTCGGACAGGGGCCCGCCAATGAAAAACTGTTTTTT. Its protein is CASSQLGQGPANEKLFF.

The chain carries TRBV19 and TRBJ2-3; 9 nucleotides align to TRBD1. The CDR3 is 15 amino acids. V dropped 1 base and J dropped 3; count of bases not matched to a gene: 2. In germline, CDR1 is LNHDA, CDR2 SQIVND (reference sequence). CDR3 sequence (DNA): TGTGCCAGTAGTATAGGGACAGGGGAAACAGATACGCAGTATTTT. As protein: CASSIGTGETDTQYF.

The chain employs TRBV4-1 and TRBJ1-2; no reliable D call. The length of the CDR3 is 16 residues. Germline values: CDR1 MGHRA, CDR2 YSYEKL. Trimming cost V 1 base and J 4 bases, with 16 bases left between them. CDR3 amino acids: CASSQVGRGGSYGYTF. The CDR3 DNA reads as TGCGCCAGCAGCCAAGTAGGCCGTGGAGGGAGCTATGGCTACACCTTC.

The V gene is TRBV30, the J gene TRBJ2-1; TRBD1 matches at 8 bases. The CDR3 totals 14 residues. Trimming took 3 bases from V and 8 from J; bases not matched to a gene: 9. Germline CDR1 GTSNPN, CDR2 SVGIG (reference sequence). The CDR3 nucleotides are TGTGCCTGGAGGGCAGGGGGCCCCGCTCATGAGCAGTTCTTC. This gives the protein CAWRAGGPAHEQFF. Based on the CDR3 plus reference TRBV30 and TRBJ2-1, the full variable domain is SQTIHQWPATLVQPVGSPLSLECTVEGTSNPNLYWYRQAAGRGLQLLFYSVGIGQISSEVPQNLSASRPQDRQFILSSKKLLLSDSGFYLCAWRAGGPAHEQFFGPGTRLTVL.

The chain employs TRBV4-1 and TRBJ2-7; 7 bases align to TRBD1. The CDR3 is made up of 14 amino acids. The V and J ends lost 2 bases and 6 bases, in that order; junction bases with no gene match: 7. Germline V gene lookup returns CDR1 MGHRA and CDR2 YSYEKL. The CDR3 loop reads CASSQRDSSLEQYF. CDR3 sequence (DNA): TGCGCCAGCAGCCAAAGGGACAGTTCTCTCGAGCAGTACTTC.

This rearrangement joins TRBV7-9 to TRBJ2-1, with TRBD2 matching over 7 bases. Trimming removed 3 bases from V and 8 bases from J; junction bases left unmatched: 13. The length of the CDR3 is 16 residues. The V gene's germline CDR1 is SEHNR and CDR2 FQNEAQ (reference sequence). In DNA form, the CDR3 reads TGTGCCAGCAGCTTTGGGGCAGTCGGGGGGATAGATGAGCAGTTCTTC. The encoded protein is CASSFGAVGGIDEQFF. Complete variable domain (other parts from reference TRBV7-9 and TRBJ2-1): DTGVSQNPRHKITKRGQNVTFRCDPISEHNRLYWYRQTLGQGPEFLTYFQNEAQLEKSRLLSDRFSAERPKGSFSTLEIQRTEQGDSAMYLCASSFGAVGGIDEQFFGPGTRLTVL.